This entry lists 5 T cell receptor beta chains sequenced from one sample in a study of T cell responses to AZD1222 COVID-19 vaccine. Using immunoSEQ multiplex PCR, the repertoire was profiled, and TCRdb retains in-frame clones only, with some absent. Of under 200,000 clones in the sample, approximately 91% were seen once. This sample comprised peripheral blood, obtained on day 0 of AZD1222 vaccination. Receptors were obtained from an adult in good health.

The chain joins TRBV5-4 to TRBJ1-1; 10 nucleotides line up with TRBD1. Germline V gene data show CDR1 as SGHNT and CDR2 as YYREEE (reference sequence). V lost 4 bases, J lost 2 bases, and 8 bases stayed unmatched. This CDR3 is built from 16 residues. This chain's CDR3 is CASSRQGARRNTEAFF. The DNA for the CDR3 is TGTGCCAGCAGCCGACAGGGGGCTCGAAGAAACACTGAAGCTTTCTTT.

This chain links TRBV2 with TRBJ1-2; no firm D call. CDR1 is SNHLY, CDR2 FYNNEI, per germline. The CDR3 consists of 14 residues. V lost 3 bases and J 4 bases, leaving 12 bases between the germline ends. The CDR3 here is CASSEVRTLYGYTF. The CDR3 DNA reads as TGTGCCAGCAGTGAGGTCAGGACCCTCTATGGCTACACCTTC.

This chain links TRBV5-1 with TRBJ2-5; TRBD1 or TRBD2 may be the D gene (5 bases each). Trimming shortened V by 4 bases and J by 4 bases, and 11 bases separated the two germline ends. Germline V gene data show CDR1 as SGHRS and CDR2 as YFSETQ. The CDR3 has 13 amino acids. The CDR3 coding sequence is TGCGCCAGCAGCGGCCGGGACGTAGAGACCCAGTACTTC. Protein: CASSGRDVETQYF.

This clone has just one count. This chain joins TRBV6-5 and TRBJ2-5; TRBD2 is a possible D gene (5 bases). Trimming removed 7 bases from V and 7 bases from J, with 16 bases in between. This CDR3 has 13 amino acids. Germline V gives CDR1 MNHEY, CDR2 SVGAGI. The CDR3, as DNA: TGTGCCAGCATCGACCCGGGGTCGGGGACCCAGTACTTC. Amino acid sequence: CASIDPGSGTQYF.

This chain joins TRBV7-3 and TRBJ2-1; TRBD2 agrees at 13 bases. CDR1 SGHTA and CDR2 FQGTGA come from the germline V gene. Trimming removed 5 bases from V and 12 bases from J; junction bases left unmatched: 13. The CDR3 consists of 16 residues. CDR3 nucleotides: TGTGCCAGCAGCCCTCTGGGGACTAGCGGGACCCTACGGCAGTTCTTC. Its protein product is CASSPLGTSGTLRQFF.